One sample yielded the 22 T cell receptor beta chains listed below, sequenced in a study of CD8+ T cells in alopecia areata. Treatment meaning: oral pan-JAK inhibitor, 5-10 mg twice daily. Extracted from the samples, RNA was reverse transcribed into cDNA to serve as the sequencing template. Measured with immunoSEQ multiplex PCR; TCRdb has only the in-frame clones, and not every one. The sample records about 220,000 clones, roughly 56% being singletons. The sequences come from CD4+ T cells sorted from blood, collected at week 4, from a patient treated with tofacitinib. All receptors come from a human donor with alopecia areata.

The chain combines TRBV5-1 with TRBJ2-7; D gene ambiguous. This CDR3 contains 14 residues. Germline V lookup: CDR1 SGHRS, CDR2 YFSETQ. Trimming pared 3 bases from V and 5 bases from J, leaving 15 bases between. CDR3 coding DNA: TGCGCCAGCAGCTACACGAATAATGGGGACGAGCAGTACTTC. This sequence encodes CASSYTNNGDEQYF.

V usage is TRBV29-1 and J usage is TRBJ2-1; the D is unclear. CDR1 SQVTM and CDR2 ANQGSEA come from the germline V gene. Trimming pared 4 bases from V and 6 bases from J, leaving 16 bases between. This CDR3 comprises 14 residues. CDR3 in amino acids: CSVGPPPPFNEQFF. The DNA for the CDR3 is TGCAGCGTTGGCCCGCCTCCCCCTTTCAATGAGCAGTTCTTC.

The table lists this clone with a few counts. The rearrangement links TRBV29-1 to TRBJ2-1; TRBD1 agrees at 9 bases. CDR3 size: 17 residues. The ends lost 5 bases at V and 0 bases at J; junction bases unmatched: 11. The V gene's germline CDR1 is SQVTM and CDR2 ANQGSEA. CDR3 residues: CSVKPGQGPSSYNEQFF. CDR3 sequence (DNA): TGCAGCGTTAAACCAGGACAGGGGCCAAGCTCCTACAATGAGCAGTTCTTC.

This clone was detected a few times. The chain links TRBV29-1 to TRBJ2-3; no clear D gene. Germline V CDR1 and CDR2: SQVTM, ANQGSEA. The ends were cut back, 5 bases at V and 5 bases at J, with 8 bases in the middle. This CDR3 has 11 amino acids. The CDR3 DNA reads as TGCAGCGTTAGGGTAGGAGATACGCAGTATTTT. It encodes CSVRVGDTQYF.

J is TRBJ1-1 and V is TRBV6-5, with D tentatively TRBD1 (5 bases). This CDR3 is 14 amino acids long. Germline CDR1 and CDR2: MNHEY and SVGAGI. The germline V and J ends were trimmed by 0 bases and 5 bases, with 10 bases remaining between them. CDR3 protein: CASSYSREGTEAFF. DNA of the CDR3: TGTGCCAGCAGTTACTCCAGGGAGGGGACTGAAGCTTTCTTT.

The chain links TRBV11-2 to TRBJ1-1, with D uncertain. The V gene's germline CDR1 is SGHAT and CDR2 FQNNGV. Trimming shortened V by 5 bases and J by 6 bases, and 10 bases separated the two germline ends. The CDR3 spans 12 residues. CDR3 residues: CASSQERAEAFF. Here the CDR3 DNA reads TGTGCCAGCAGCCAGGAGAGAGCTGAAGCTTTCTTT.

The V and J genes are TRBV6-5 and TRBJ2-5; 8 nucleotides line up with TRBD1. The CDR3 totals 13 residues. The germline V gene has CDR1 MNHEY and CDR2 SVGAGI. The junction had 5 bases not matched to a gene; V was cut back by 6 bases and J by 5 bases. The CDR3 protein is CASSRGQGETQYF. The CDR3 coding sequence is TGTGCCAGCAGCCGTGGACAGGGTGAGACCCAGTACTTC.

The chain employs TRBV29-1 and TRBJ2-3, with TRBD2 identical over 13 bases. Germline loops: CDR1 SQVTM, CDR2 ANQGSEA. V shed 5 bases, J shed 2 bases, and the junction held 7 bases outside the gene matches. The CDR3 loop spans 16 amino acids. This CDR3 is CSVQPTSGGLTDTQYF. The CDR3, as DNA: TGCAGCGTTCAGCCGACTAGCGGGGGGCTCACAGATACGCAGTATTTT.

The rearrangement uses TRBV30 and TRBJ1-3; D call uncertain. Trimming removed 2 bases at V and 2 bases at J, with 7 bases between. CDR3 size: 13 residues. Germline V CDR1 and CDR2: GTSNPN, SVGIG (reference sequence). In nucleotides, the CDR3 is TGTGCCTGGAGTTGGCCCGCTGGAAACACCATATATTTT. It encodes CAWSWPAGNTIYF.

Sample share makes this clone medium-sized (0.01 to 0.1%). The chain links TRBV2 to TRBJ2-3, with TRBD2 matching over 8 bases. CDR1 is SNHLY, CDR2 FYNNEI, per germline. The length of the CDR3 is 12 residues. The junction had 6 bases not matched to a gene; V was cut back by 6 bases and J by 10 bases. CDR3 nucleotide sequence: TGTGCCAGCAGGACCTTAGCGGGGCCGCAGTATTTT. It yields the protein CASRTLAGPQYF.

V and J are TRBV5-4 and TRBJ2-3, with unresolved D. Germline V gives CDR1 SGHNT, CDR2 YYREEE (reference sequence). The CDR3 has 16 residues. Between the trimmed V and J ends, which lost 4 bases and 2 bases, there was a span of 17 bases. The CDR3 here is CASSPGGMAATDTQYF. The CDR3 DNA follows: TGTGCCAGCAGCCCGGGTGGAATGGCAGCCACAGATACGCAGTATTTT.

The chain is built from TRBV30 and TRBJ2-7; possibly TRBD1 for D (5 bases). CDR1 is GTSNPN, CDR2 SVGIG, per germline (reference sequence). The CDR3 covers 14 residues. V was pared by 1 base and J by 3 bases, with 13 bases between. The CDR3, as DNA: TGTGCCTGGAGTGGACCCGGACAATACTACGAGCAGTACTTC. This codes for CAWSGPGQYYEQYF.

The chain employs TRBV29-1 and TRBJ1-5; D uncertain. Germline loops: CDR1 SQVTM, CDR2 ANQGSEA. The CDR3 extends over 15 amino acids. V lost 4 bases and J lost 0, with 13 bases in between. The CDR3 DNA reads as TGCAGCGTTGTGTTTACACGAGATAGCAATCAGCCCCAGCATTTT. Amino acids: CSVVFTRDSNQPQHF.

The J gene is TRBJ2-2, the V gene TRBV5-4, with D possibly matching TRBD2 (6 bases). CDR3 size: 18 residues. Germline CDR1 reads SGHNT; CDR2 reads YYREEE (reference sequence). Trimming pared 2 bases from V and 4 bases from J, leaving 21 bases between. CDR3: CASSFAPGAGLGTGELFF. The CDR3 region has the DNA TGTGCCAGCAGCTTCGCACCCGGGGCGGGGCTCGGCACCGGGGAGCTGTTTTTT. Supplemented by reference TRBV5-4 and TRBJ2-2, the full variable domain reads ETGVTQSPTHLIKTRGQQVTLRCSSQSGHNTVSWYQQALGQGPQFIFQYYREEENGRGNFPPRFSGLQFPNYSSELNVNALELDDSALYLCASSFAPGAGLGTGELFFGEGSRLTVL.

V usage is TRBV29-1 and J usage is TRBJ1-1; 8 bases agree with TRBD1. The V gene end was trimmed by 3 bases and the J gene end by 10 bases; junction bases not matched to a gene: 10. Germline V gives CDR1 SQVTM, CDR2 ANQGSEA. The CDR3 loop spans 13 amino acids. The CDR3 DNA is TGCAGCGTTGACTCAGAGGCAGGGGGCCCAGCTTTCTTT. It yields the protein CSVDSEAGGPAFF. The whole variable domain, filled in from reference TRBV29-1 and TRBJ1-1, reads SAVISQKPSRDICQRGTSLTIQCQVDSQVTMMFWYRQQPGQSLTLIATANQGSEATYESGFVIDKFPISRPNLTFSTLTVSNMSPEDSSIYLCSVDSEAGGPAFFGQGTRLTVV.

The sample holds a few counts of this clone. Other DNA sequences within the sample encode an identical CDR3. In DNA, the CDR3 is TGCAGCGTCGGAGGACAATTGAACACTGAAGCTTTCTTT. Amino acids: CSVGGQLNTEAFF. This chain joins TRBV29-1 and TRBJ1-1, with TRBD1 as a possible D gene (5 bases). V was cut by 6 bases and J by 0 bases, with 11 bases left in between. Germline V lookup: CDR1 SQVTM, CDR2 ANQGSEA. CDR3 size: 13 residues. The variable domain in full, with the rest retrieved from reference TRBV29-1 and TRBJ1-1, is SAVISQKPSRDICQRGTSLTIQCQVDSQVTMMFWYRQQPGQSLTLIATANQGSEATYESGFVIDKFPISRPNLTFSTLTVSNMSPEDSSIYLCSVGGQLNTEAFFGQGTRLTVV.

This clone has a handful of counts. Distinct nucleotide sequences in the sample also encode this CDR3. The chain uses TRBV5-1 and TRBJ2-3; D is perhaps TRBD2 (6 bases). The CDR3 length is 15 residues. Trimming took 1 base from V and 1 from J, leaving 10 bases between them. Germline V gives CDR1 SGHRS, CDR2 YFSETQ. The CDR3: CASSLRGMGTDTQYF. CDR3 nucleotide sequence: TGCGCCAGCAGCTTGCGGGGGATGGGCACAGATACGCAGTATTTT.

Of note for this clone: The sample has other DNA sequences that encode this CDR3 too. This chain uses TRBV30 with TRBJ2-2; D is unclear. The germline V gene encodes CDR1 GTSNPN and CDR2 SVGIG (reference sequence). V was shortened by 2 bases and J by 7 bases, with 8 bases between the two germline ends. This CDR3 region has 12 residues. CDR3 sequence (DNA): TGTGCCTGGAGTTTGGGGATCGGGGAGCTGTTTTTT. Its translation: CAWSLGIGELFF.

This clone appeared a few times. The J gene is TRBJ2-7, the V gene TRBV29-1; D remains unclear. The CDR3 contains 12 residues. V was cut by 0 bases and J by 2 bases, with 5 bases left in between. Germline CDR1 SQVTM, CDR2 ANQGSEA. Here the CDR3 reads CSVEDDTYEQYF. The CDR3 nucleotides are TGCAGCGTTGAAGATGACACCTACGAGCAGTACTTC.

This clone has a single count. The V and J genes are TRBV29-1 and TRBJ2-5; TRBD1 agrees at 8 bases. Germline CDR1 is SQVTM and CDR2 is ANQGSEA. This CDR3 spans 15 amino acids. J was trimmed by 1 base and V by 6 bases; bases with no gene match: 10. The CDR3 reads CSVAIVGTGQETQYF. CDR3 DNA sequence: TGCAGCGTCGCGATAGTTGGGACAGGCCAAGAGACCCAGTACTTC.

This clone turned up a few times. The V call is TRBV7-9, the J call TRBJ1-2; no clear D. Germline V gives CDR1 SEHNR, CDR2 FQNEAQ (reference sequence). This CDR3 comprises 8 residues. V lost 10 bases, J lost 6 bases, and 3 bases lay in between. This CDR3 reads CATDGYTF. CDR3 bases: TGTGCCACGGATGGCTACACCTTC.

The V call is TRBV6-6, the J call TRBJ2-7; D is perhaps TRBD2 (5 bases). The V end was cut by 8 bases, the J end by 6 bases, with 20 bases between. The CDR3 extends over 14 amino acids. Germline assignment: CDR1 MNHNY and CDR2 SVGAGI (reference sequence). CDR3: CASGPRSVRGEQYF. For the CDR3, the DNA is TGTGCCAGCGGCCCGCGGTCTGTACGGGGCGAGCAGTACTTC.